The T cell receptor (beta chain) under discussion was sequenced for a study of T-cell reconstitution after alpha-beta-depleted transplantation in children. Preparing the TCRbeta library involved the use of unique molecular identifiers. TCRdb re-called the PCR reads with MiXCR, one entry per CDR3 protein. Among a few hundred thousand distinct CDR3 sequences listed, 25% to 30% were seen once. This sequence originates from a boy in the first two years of life with Wiskott-Aldrich syndrome, due to receive a stem cell transplant. The specimen was PBMCs, collected before TCRalphabeta/CD19-depleted stem cell transplant.

The CDR3 spells CASSERVAGTYEQYF. Here the CDR3 DNA reads TGTGCCAGCAGTGAAAGGGTGGCAGGGACCTACGAGCAGTACTTC. The chain is built from TRBV6-1 and TRBJ2-7; D is possibly TRBD1 (5 bases). This CDR3 spans 15 amino acids. With 2 bases removed from V and 2 bases from J, the gap between germline ends came to 13 bases. Germline V gives CDR1 MNHNS, CDR2 SASEGT.